This passage covers 22 T cell receptor beta chains from one sample sequenced in a study of neurological immune-mediated disorders. One entry per CDR3 protein results from TCRdb running MiXCR on the 5' RACE reads. The sample includes 25,000 or so distinct CDR3 sequences, less than 15% of them seen just once. Time point in this sample: technical triplicate 1. Material for sequencing was CD4+ T cells from blood. The receptors originated from a female donor with HTLV-1-associated myelopathy (HAM/TSP).

This clonotype was found many times. This sequence joins TRBV20-1 and TRBJ1-4; TRBD1 is a possible D gene (5 bases). The germline V gene encodes CDR1 DFQATT and CDR2 SNEGSKA (reference sequence). The CDR3 spans 13 residues. V lost 3 bases, J lost 7 bases, and 12 bases lay in between. CDR3: CSASRQGGEKLFF. The CDR3 bases are TGCAGTGCTAGTCGGCAGGGAGGTGAAAAACTGTTTTTT.

This clonotype occurred many times. The chain carries TRBV20-1 and TRBJ2-7; 10 bases line up with TRBD2. V lost 0 bases, J lost 4 bases, and 6 bases stayed unmatched. This CDR3 contains 15 residues. CDR1 is DFQATT, CDR2 SNEGSKA, per germline (reference sequence). The CDR3 is CSARDLSSGGYEQYF. In DNA, the CDR3 is TGCAGTGCTAGAGATCTCTCTAGCGGGGGTTACGAGCAGTACTTC.

The sample holds many counts of this clonotype. The chain couples TRBV20-1 to TRBJ2-3, with TRBD2 matching over 12 bases. In germline, CDR1 is DFQATT, CDR2 SNEGSKA (reference sequence). The CDR3 runs 13 residues. V lost 7 bases and J lost 6; bases outside the gene matches: 5. The CDR3 sequence is CSGRLAGVDTQYF. CDR3 nucleotide sequence: TGCAGTGGACGACTAGCGGGGGTGGATACGCAGTATTTT.

This clonotype was counted many times. The V call is TRBV20-1, the J call TRBJ1-2, with no clear D. The CDR3 runs to 12 residues. The V end was cut by 8 bases, the J end by 8 bases, with 18 bases between. CDR1 is DFQATT and CDR2 is SNEGSKA in the germline V gene (reference sequence). CDR3 sequence: CSYPYREKGYTF. The CDR3 nucleotides are TGCAGTTACCCCTACCGGGAGAAAGGCTACACCTTC.

In its sample, this clonotype was seen many times. The gene calls are TRBV11-2 and TRBJ2-7; 13 bases fit TRBD2. V was pared by 6 bases and J by 11 bases, with 13 bases of the junction left unmatched. This CDR3 is 15 amino acids long. The germline gives CDR1 SGHAT, CDR2 FQNNGV. CDR3 in amino acids: CASRLTPGLAGNEYF. DNA for the CDR3: TGTGCCAGCAGACTGACTCCGGGACTAGCGGGAAATGAGTACTTC.

This clonotype was seen once. This chain joins TRBV11-3 and TRBJ2-1, with D unresolved. CDR1 is SGHNT, CDR2 YENEEA, per germline. The V and J ends lost 4 bases and 9 bases respectively, with 10 bases between them. CDR3 size: 12 residues. The CDR3 region has the DNA TGTGCCAGCAGCTCGTACCAAGGTGAGCAGTTCTTC. Its translation: CASSSYQGEQFF.

At least ten counts were recorded for this clonotype. The rearrangement links TRBV5-1 to TRBJ1-4, with 7 bases fitting TRBD1. CDR3 length: 14 amino acids. Looked up from germline, CDR1 is SGHRS and CDR2 is YFSETQ. V was pared by 4 bases and J by 8 bases, with 8 bases of the junction left unmatched. For the CDR3, the DNA is TGCGCCAGCAGCGCACAGGGGTTCGCGGAAAAACTGTTTTTT. Encoded protein: CASSAQGFAEKLFF.

This clonotype was counted at least ten times. The J gene is TRBJ2-6, the V gene TRBV5-1; D gene ambiguous. The ends were cut back, 4 bases at V and 2 bases at J, with 10 bases in the middle. CDR1 and CDR2 from the germline V gene are SGHRS and YFSETQ. The CDR3 has 15 amino acids. CDR3 bases: TGCGCCAGCAGCGTCGGTGGGGCTGGGGCCAACGTCCTGACTTTC. It specifies CASSVGGAGANVLTF.

The rearrangement uses TRBV20-1 and TRBJ1-1; no clear D. Trimming left V 3 bases short and J 7 bases short, with 9 bases between. This CDR3 region has 11 residues. Germline CDR1 is DFQATT and CDR2 is SNEGSKA (reference sequence). The CDR3 bases are TGCAGTGCTAGGAGTCCTGATGAAGCTTTCTTT. Translating it yields CSARSPDEAFF.

This clonotype was counted many times. At one of its ends the junction is not consistent with the germline gene, which may arise from a read error. The chain employs TRBV7-2 and TRBJ2-2; 9 bases are shared with TRBD2. In germline, CDR1 is SGHTA, CDR2 FQGNSA. This CDR3 has 16 residues. The DNA of the CDR3 is TGTGCCAGCAGCTTAGCGCGGGGGGGCAGCTCCGGGGAGCCGTTTTTT. This encodes CASSLARGGSSGEPFF. Using reference TRBV7-2 and TRBJ2-2 for the parts outside the CDR3, the full variable domain is GAGVSQSPSNKVTEKGKDVELRCDPISGHTALYWYRQSLGQGLEFLIYFQGNSAPDKSGLPSDRFSAERTGGSVSTLTIQRTQQEDSAVYLCASSLARGGSSGEPFFGEGSRLTVL.

This clonotype was picked up a small number of times. As DNA, the CDR3 is TGCAGTGCTAGTGGGGGAAGCGCGTATGAAAAACTGTTTTTT. Its translation is CSASGGSAYEKLFF. J is TRBJ1-4 and V is TRBV20-1; possibly TRBD1 for D (5 bases). Germline lookup yields CDR1 DFQATT and CDR2 SNEGSKA (reference sequence). V lost 3 bases and J 6 bases, leaving 14 bases between the germline ends. This CDR3 has 14 residues.

By proportion, this clonotype is medium-sized. The chain has TRBV6-5 and TRBJ1-2; the D gene is possibly TRBD1 (6 bases). The CDR3 loop spans 14 amino acids. Per germline, CDR1 MNHEY and CDR2 SVGAGI. Between the trimmed V and J ends, which lost 6 bases and 2 bases, there was a span of 13 bases. CDR3 in amino acids: CASSPDRNNYGYTF. The DNA for the CDR3 is TGTGCCAGCAGCCCCGACAGGAACAACTATGGCTACACCTTC.

By frequency in the sample, this clonotype is medium-sized. This rearrangement joins TRBV20-1 to TRBJ1-1; 7 positions match TRBD1. The CDR3 sequence is 14 residues long. In germline, CDR1 is DFQATT, CDR2 SNEGSKA (reference sequence). V lost 6 bases and J lost 0; bases outside the gene matches: 7. DNA of the CDR3: TGCAGTGCGGCCAGGGGGGGGATGAACACTGAAGCTTTCTTT. Its protein product is CSAARGGMNTEAFF.

In this sample, this clonotype turned up many times. The chain employs TRBV5-1 and TRBJ2-1; tentatively, D is TRBD1 or TRBD2 (6 bases each). V was shortened by 8 bases and J by 5 bases, with 23 bases between the two germline ends. This CDR3 spans 16 amino acids. The V gene's germline CDR1 is SGHRS and CDR2 YFSETQ. The DNA for the CDR3 is TGCGCCAGTAAGATTTGGTCGGGGGCCGTTCACAATGAGCAGTTCTTC. Protein sequence: CASKIWSGAVHNEQFF.

This clonotype has a count of ten or more. The chain employs TRBV20-1 and TRBJ1-6; TRBD1 matches at 8 bases. In germline, CDR1 is DFQATT, CDR2 SNEGSKA (reference sequence). V was pared by 2 bases and J by 8 bases, with 8 bases of the junction left unmatched. This CDR3 is built from 15 residues. CDR3 residues: CSARNPGGRDSPLHF. The CDR3 region has the DNA TGCAGTGCTAGAAACCCAGGGGGCAGGGATTCACCCCTCCACTTT.

Many counts were recorded for this clonotype. J is TRBJ2-7 and V is TRBV5-1, with D perhaps matching TRBD1 (5 bases). The V and J ends lost 0 bases and 4 bases respectively, with 8 bases between them. Germline V gene lookup returns CDR1 SGHRS and CDR2 YFSETQ. The CDR3 has 13 residues. The CDR3 loop is CASSLDRLYEQYF. The CDR3 nucleotides are TGCGCCAGCAGCTTGGACAGGCTTTACGAGCAGTACTTC.

This clonotype has a count of ten or more. The chain has TRBV3-1 and TRBJ2-3; D unclear. The CDR3 sequence is 12 residues long. Trimming cost V 1 base and J 6 bases, with 5 bases left between them. The V gene's germline CDR1 is LGHDT and CDR2 YNNKEL (reference sequence). The CDR3 nucleotides are TGTGCCAGCAGCCAAGTACGGGATACGCAGTATTTT. This codes for CASSQVRDTQYF.

This clonotype was recorded many times. The rearrangement uses TRBV20-1 and TRBJ1-6; D not resolved. V was shortened by 0 bases and J by 8 bases, with 14 bases between the two germline ends. CDR1 and CDR2 (germline): DFQATT, SNEGSKA (reference sequence). The CDR3 totals 15 residues. The CDR3 DNA follows: TGCAGTGCTAGAGATCGCCTCGAGGTCTATTCACCCCTCCACTTT. Protein: CSARDRLEVYSPLHF.

This clonotype was detected many times. The genes are TRBV2 and TRBJ1-5; D uncertain. CDR3 length equals 14 residues. Germline assignment: CDR1 SNHLY and CDR2 FYNNEI. Trimming removed 5 bases from V and 7 bases from J, with 15 bases in between. The CDR3 spells CASSSFSVQQPQHF. In DNA form, the CDR3 reads TGTGCCAGCAGTTCCTTCTCCGTACAGCAGCCCCAGCATTTT.

The V call is TRBV6-4, the J call TRBJ2-2, with D perhaps TRBD2 (5 bases). In germline, CDR1 is MRHNA, CDR2 SNTAGT. The germline V and J ends were trimmed by 7 bases and 3 bases, with 9 bases remaining between them. CDR3 size: 13 residues. CDR3 region: CASKADYTGELFF. CDR3 DNA sequence: TGTGCCAGCAAAGCGGACTACACCGGGGAGCTGTTTTTT.

This clonotype appeared many times. The rearrangement joins TRBV28 to TRBJ2-7, with 9 bases fitting TRBD2. CDR3 length equals 15 residues. V dropped 5 bases and J dropped 2; count of bases not matched to a gene: 7. The germline V gene encodes CDR1 MDHEN and CDR2 SYDVKM. CDR3 in DNA: TGTGCCAGCAGTCTAATAGCGGGGGACCCCTACGAGCAGTACTTC. The encoded protein is CASSLIAGDPYEQYF.

This clonotype has at least ten counts. The chain recombines TRBV4-1 with TRBJ2-2; D might be TRBD2 (5 bases). The CDR3 is 15 residues long. V shed 4 bases and J shed 3 bases, with 12 bases lying between them. Looked up from germline, CDR1 is MGHRA and CDR2 is YSYEKL. The CDR3 here is CASSRGYGDTGELFF. The CDR3 nucleotides read TGCGCCAGCAGCCGAGGGTACGGGGACACCGGGGAGCTGTTTTTT.